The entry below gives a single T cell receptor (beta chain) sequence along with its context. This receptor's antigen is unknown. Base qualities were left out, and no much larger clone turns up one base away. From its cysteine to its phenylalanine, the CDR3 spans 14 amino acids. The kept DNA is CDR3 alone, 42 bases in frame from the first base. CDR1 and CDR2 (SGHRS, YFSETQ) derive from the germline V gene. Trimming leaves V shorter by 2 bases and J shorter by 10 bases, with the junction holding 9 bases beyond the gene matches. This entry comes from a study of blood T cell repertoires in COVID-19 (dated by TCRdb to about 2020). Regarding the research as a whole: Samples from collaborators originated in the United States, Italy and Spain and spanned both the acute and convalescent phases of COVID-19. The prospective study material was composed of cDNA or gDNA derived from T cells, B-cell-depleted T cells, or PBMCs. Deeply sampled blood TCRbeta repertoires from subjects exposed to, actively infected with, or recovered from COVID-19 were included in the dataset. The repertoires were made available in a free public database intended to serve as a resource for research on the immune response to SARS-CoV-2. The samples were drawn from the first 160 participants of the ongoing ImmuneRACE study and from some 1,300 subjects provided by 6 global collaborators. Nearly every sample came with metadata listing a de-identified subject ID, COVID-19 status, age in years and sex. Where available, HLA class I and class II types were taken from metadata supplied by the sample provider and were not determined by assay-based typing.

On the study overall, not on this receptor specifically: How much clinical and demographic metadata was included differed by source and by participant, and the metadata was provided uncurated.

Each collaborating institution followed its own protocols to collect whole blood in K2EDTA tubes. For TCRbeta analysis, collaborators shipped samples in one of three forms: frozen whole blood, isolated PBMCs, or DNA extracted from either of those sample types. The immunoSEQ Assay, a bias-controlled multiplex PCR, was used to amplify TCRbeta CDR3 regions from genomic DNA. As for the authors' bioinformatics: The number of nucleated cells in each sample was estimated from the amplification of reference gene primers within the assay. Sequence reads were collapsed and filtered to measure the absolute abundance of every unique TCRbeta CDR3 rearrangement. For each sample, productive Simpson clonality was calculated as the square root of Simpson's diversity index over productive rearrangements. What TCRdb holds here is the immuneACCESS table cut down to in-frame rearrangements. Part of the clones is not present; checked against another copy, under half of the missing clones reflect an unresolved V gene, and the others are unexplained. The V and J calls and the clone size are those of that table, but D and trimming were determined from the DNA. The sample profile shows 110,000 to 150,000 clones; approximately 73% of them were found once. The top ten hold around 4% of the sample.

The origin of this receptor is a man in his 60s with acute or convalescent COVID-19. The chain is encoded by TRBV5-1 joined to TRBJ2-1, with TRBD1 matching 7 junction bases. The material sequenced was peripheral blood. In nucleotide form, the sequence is TGCGCCAGCAGCTTCAACGACAGGGCGGGCGAGCAGTTCTTC. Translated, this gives CASSFNDRAGEQFF.